This T cell receptor (beta chain) was profiled in a study of graft-versus-host responses after intestinal transplantation. At the level of the study: Transplantation in recipients was multivisceral, liver-intestinal, or isolated intestinal. All recipients got anti-thymocyte globulin induction, then tacrolimus and steroids for 2 to 3 years.

Germline CDR1 and CDR2: SGHDN and FVKESK. This CDR3 has 16 amino acids. The V end was cut by 1 base, the J end by 2 bases, with 9 bases between. Notes on the study in general: GvH clones surfaced in recipient marrow, some emerging earlier in ileum or blood.

A remark on this clone: Its target is unknown.

Some clones are missing from TCRdb's copy, which holds only in-frame ones; the method was immunoSEQ multiplex PCR. The sample consists of about 97,000 clones, 91% of them appearing once. Sequences were derived from unstimulated CD4+ T cells sorted from spleen or lymph node cells, sampled before transplant. J is TRBJ2-6 and V is TRBV14; weak D call: TRBD2 (6 bases). The TCR originated in a human donor who was the organ donor for an intestinal transplant. The chain's CDR3 is CASSQVRGTGANVLTF. The CDR3 DNA follows: TGTGCCAGCAGCCAAGTTCGGGGGACTGGGGCCAACGTCCTGACTTTC. Combining the CDR3 with reference TRBV14 and TRBJ2-6 gives the whole variable domain EAGVTQFPSHSVIEKGQTVTLRCDPISGHDNLYWYRRVMGKEIKFLLHFVKESKQDESGMPNNRFLAERTGGTYSTLKVQPAELEDSGVYFCASSQVRGTGANVLTFGAGSRLTVL.